This T cell receptor beta chain is from a study of T cells after yellow fever vaccination. Study-level points and caveats: The secondary response peaked faster, at day 5 versus 15, but was weaker. Some clonotypes, a small share, were shared between CD4 and CD8 compartments.

This clonotype was observed at least ten times. Antigen unknown. The length of the CDR3 is 17 residues. CDR1 and CDR2 (germline): ENHRY, SYGVKD. V was pared by 6 bases and J by 0 bases, with 9 bases of the junction left unmatched. UMIs were added to TCR cDNA along with a universal primer site when it was made by 5'RACE template switching. From the 5' RACE reads, TCRdb called clonotypes with MiXCR, one entry per CDR3 protein. This sample yields about 320,000 distinct CDR3 sequences, of which roughly 4.3% are seen a single time; around 19% belongs to the top ten. The origin of this receptor is a man between 18 and 29 years old who received the YFV17D yellow fever vaccine. The J gene is TRBJ2-3, the V gene TRBV10-3, with 10 nucleotides matching TRBD2. The sequences come from PBMCs, collected 15 days after the yellow fever booster vaccination. The CDR3 DNA is TGTGCCATCAGGCCGGGACTAGCGACGGGGAGCACAGATACGCAGTATTTT. Translating gives CAIRPGLATGSTDTQYF.